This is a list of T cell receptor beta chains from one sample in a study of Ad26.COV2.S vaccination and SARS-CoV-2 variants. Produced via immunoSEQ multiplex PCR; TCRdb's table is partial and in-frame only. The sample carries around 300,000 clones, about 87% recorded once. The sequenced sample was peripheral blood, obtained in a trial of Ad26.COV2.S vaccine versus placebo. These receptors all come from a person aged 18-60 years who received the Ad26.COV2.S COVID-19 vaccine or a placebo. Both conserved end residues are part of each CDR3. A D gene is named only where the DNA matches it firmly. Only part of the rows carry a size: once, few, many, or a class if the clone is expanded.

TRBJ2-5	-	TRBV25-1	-	TGTGCCAGCAGTGATTTGGGCAGGGAAAGGGAGACCCAGTACTTC	CASSDLGRERETQYF
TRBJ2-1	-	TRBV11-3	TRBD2	TGTGCCAGCAGCTTAGACGGACTAGCGGCCTACAATGAGCAGTTCTTC	CASSLDGLAAYNEQFF
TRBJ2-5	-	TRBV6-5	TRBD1	TGTGCCAGCAGTCCGGGACAGGGGATTCTCGAGACCCAGTACTTC	CASSPGQGILETQYF
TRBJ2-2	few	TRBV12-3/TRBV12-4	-	TGTGCCAGCAGACCCGACACCGGGGAGCTGTTTTTT	CASRPDTGELFF
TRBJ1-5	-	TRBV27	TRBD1	TGTGCCAGCAGCTACAGGGGCGGTCAGCCCCAGCATTTT	CASSYRGGQPQHF
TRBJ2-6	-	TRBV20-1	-	TGCAGTGCTAGTAACCGGGCAGGAGATCTCTCTGGGGCCAACGTCCTGACTTTC	CSASNRAGDLSGANVLTF
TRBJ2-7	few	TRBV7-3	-	TGTGCCAGCAGCTCTTCGGGGGCAGCGGAGCAGTACTTC	CASSSSGAAEQYF
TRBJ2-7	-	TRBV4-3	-	TGCGCCAGCAGTCAAGGGCACGAGCAGTACTTC	CASSQGHEQYF
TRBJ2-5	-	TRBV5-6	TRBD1	TGTGCCAGCAGCTGGGACAGAAACCAAGAGACCCAGTACTTC	CASSWDRNQETQYF
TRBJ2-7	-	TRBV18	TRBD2	TGTGCCAGCTCACCAGGGGATAGCGGGACCTACGAGCAGTACTTC	CASSPGDSGTYEQYF
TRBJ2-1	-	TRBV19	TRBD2	TGTGCCAGTAGGACATCCGGACTAGCGGGAGGTGAGCAGTTCTTC	CASRTSGLAGGEQFF
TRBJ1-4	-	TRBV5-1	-	TGCGCCAGCAGCTTGGGCCCTTCGATAAGCGATGAAAAACTGTTTTTT	CASSLGPSISDEKLFF
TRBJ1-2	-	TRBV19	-	TGTGCCAGTAGTATACTGGGGGTCGGCGGCGGCTACACCTTC	CASSILGVGGGYTF
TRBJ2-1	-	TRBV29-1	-	TGCAGCGTTGAAGGTGCTCGGGGGACCCCTATCCTCTCCTACAATGAGCAGTTCTTC	CSVEGARGTPILSYNEQFF
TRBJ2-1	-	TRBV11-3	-	TGTGCCAGCAGCTTAATGAGTGAAGTGTTCTTC	CASSLMSEVFF
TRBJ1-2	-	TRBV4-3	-	TGCGCCAGCAGCCAAGATTTTGTCGTGGGCGTGGGCTACACCTTC	CASSQDFVVGVGYTF
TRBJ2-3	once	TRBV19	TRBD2	TGTGCCAGTGGAACTAGCGGGAGGGCCGCAGATACGCAGTATTTT	CASGTSGRAADTQYF
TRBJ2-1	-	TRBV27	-	TGTGCCAGTCGACATGTCCAGTACAATGAGCAGTTCTTC	CASRHVQYNEQFF
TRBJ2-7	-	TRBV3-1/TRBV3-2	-	TGTGCCAGCAGCCAAGATGCTTCTTACTACGAGCAGTACTTC	CASSQDASYYEQYF
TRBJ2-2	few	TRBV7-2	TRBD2	TGTGCCAGCAGCTTACTAGCGGGACCGAACACCGGGGAGCTGTTTTTT	CASSLLAGPNTGELFF
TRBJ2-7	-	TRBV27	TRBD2	TGTGCCAGTGGACTAGCGGGAGGTGTAGAGCAGTACTTC	CASGLAGGVEQYF
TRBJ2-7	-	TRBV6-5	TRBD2	TGTGCCAGCAGTTACGATCTAGCGGGCTCCTACGAGCAGTACTTC	CASSYDLAGSYEQYF
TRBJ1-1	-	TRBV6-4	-	TGTGCCAGCAGAAGGGGGAATAGTGGCACTGAAGCTTTCTTT	CASRRGNSGTEAFF